This T cell receptor (beta chain) was identified in a study of type 1 regulatory T cells. Turning to the study itself: T-allo10 is an in vitro-generated, Tr1-enriched CD4 T cell product specific for alloantigen.

This clonotype was recorded a few times. Its antigen is not identified. V dropped 4 bases and J dropped 7; count of bases not matched to a gene: 4. CDR1 is DFQATT and CDR2 is SNEGSKA in the germline V gene (reference sequence). The CDR3 runs to 14 residues. Graft donor-derived T-allo10 cells were described as host-alloantigen-specific, anergic, and alloantigen-specifically suppressive. MiXCR, applied by TCRdb to the reads, yields one record per CDR3 protein. The sample carries fewer than 70,000 distinct CDR3 sequences, around 60% recorded once. The sequenced material came from cultured T cells, either the whole culture or a sorted T cell fraction (not recorded which). Specified subset: Tr1-enriched cell product generated in vitro against host alloantigens. The receptor's source is a human donor in good health. The chain combines TRBV20-1 with TRBJ2-1; 13 nucleotides agree with TRBD2. CDR3 in DNA: TGCAGTGCTAAACTAGCGGGAGGGGGAAATGAGCAGTTCTTC. Amino acid sequence: CSAKLAGGGNEQFF.